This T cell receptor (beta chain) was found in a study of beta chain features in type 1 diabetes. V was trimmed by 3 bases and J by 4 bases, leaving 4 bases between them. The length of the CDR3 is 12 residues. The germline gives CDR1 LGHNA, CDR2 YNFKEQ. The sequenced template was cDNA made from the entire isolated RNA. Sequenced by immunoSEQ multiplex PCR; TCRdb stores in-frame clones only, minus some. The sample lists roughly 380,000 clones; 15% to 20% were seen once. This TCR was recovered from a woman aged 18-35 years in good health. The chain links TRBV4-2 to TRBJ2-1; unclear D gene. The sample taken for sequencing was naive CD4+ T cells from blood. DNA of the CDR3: TGTGCCAGCAGCCAGCGGTACAATGAGCAGTTCTTC. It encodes CASSQRYNEQFF.